These 25 T cell receptor beta chains came from one sample sequenced in a study of cytomegalovirus exposure and HLA in healthy donors. A multiplex PCR was run with 60 Vbeta primers and 13 Jbeta primers. TCRdb's copy holds only in-frame clones and misses some; the assay was immunoSEQ multiplex PCR. The sample carries around 150,000 clones, more than 75% recorded once. The specimen was PBMCs. These receptors came from a man aged 18-30 years in good health and CMV-seropositive.

The chain recombines TRBV2 with TRBJ1-1; 10 bases map to TRBD1. Per germline, CDR1 SNHLY and CDR2 FYNNEI. The CDR3 is 18 amino acids. Trimming cost V 0 bases and J 0 bases; bases outside gene matches: 7. As DNA, the CDR3 is TGTGCCAGCAGTGAAGCTTGGGACAGGGGATGGATGAACACTGAAGCTTTCTTT. Residues: CASSEAWDRGWMNTEAFF. Full variable domain (remainder filled in from reference TRBV2 and TRBJ1-1): EPEVTQTPSHQVTQMGQEVILRCVPISNHLYFYWYRQILGQKVEFLVSFYNNEISEKSEIFDDQFSVERPDGSNFTLKIRSTKLEDSAMYFCASSEAWDRGWMNTEAFFGQGTRLTVV.

The V and J genes are TRBV6-1 and TRBJ2-2; 11 nucleotides agree with TRBD1. V trimming: 5 bases; J trimming: 4 bases; junction bases outside the gene matches: 3. Germline V gene data show CDR1 as MNHNS and CDR2 as SASEGT. This CDR3 spans 15 amino acids. CDR3 sequence (DNA): TGTGCCAGCAGTAGGGACAGGGGGGTCACCGGGGAGCTGTTTTTT. As protein: CASSRDRGVTGELFF.

The chain employs TRBV11-3 and TRBJ1-2; D gene unclear. Trimming stripped 0 bases from V and 5 bases from J, with 10 bases between. Germline CDR1 SGHNT, CDR2 YENEEA. The CDR3 consists of 14 residues. The CDR3 sequence: CASSLDLTTYGYTF. As DNA, the CDR3 is TGTGCCAGCAGCTTAGATCTGACAACGTATGGCTACACCTTC. Based on the CDR3 plus reference TRBV11-3 and TRBJ1-2, the full variable domain is EAGVVQSPRYKIIEKKQPVAFWCNPISGHNTLYWYLQNLGQGPELLIRYENEEAVDDSQLPKDRFSAERLKGVDSTLKIQPAELGDSAVYLCASSLDLTTYGYTFGSGTRLTVV.

The genes are TRBV6-1 and TRBJ2-1; 9 bases are shared with TRBD1. Germline V gene data show CDR1 as MNHNS and CDR2 as SASEGT. With 4 bases clipped from V and 0 bases from J, the junction kept 10 bases outside the gene matches. This CDR3 region has 18 residues. CDR3 bases: TGTGCCAGCAGTGGGCGGGGGACAGGGCGCCTCTCCTACAATGAGCAGTTCTTC. Translating it yields CASSGRGTGRLSYNEQFF.

This chain joins TRBV15 and TRBJ2-5, with D uncertain. Per the germline V gene, CDR1 is LNHNV and CDR2 is YYDKDF (reference sequence). The CDR3 loop spans 15 amino acids. V lost 0 bases and J 3 bases, leaving 11 bases between the germline ends. The CDR3 DNA is TGTGCCACCAGCAGAGATTTGAACGGAGAAGAGACCCAGTACTTC. Residues: CATSRDLNGEETQYF.

The chain combines TRBV19 with TRBJ1-5; 9 nucleotides agree with TRBD1. The CDR3 spans 16 residues. V trimming: 0 bases; J trimming: 5 bases; junction bases outside the gene matches: 5. Germline CDR1 reads LNHDA; CDR2 reads SQIVND (reference sequence). CDR3 amino acids: CASSIDGTGGYQPQHF. CDR3 DNA sequence: TGTGCCAGTAGTATAGACGGAACAGGGGGCTATCAGCCCCAGCATTTT.

The J gene is TRBJ1-1, the V gene TRBV19; tentative D call: TRBD1 (5 bases). V lost 5 bases, J lost 0 bases, and 7 bases lay in between. Per the germline V gene, CDR1 is LNHDA and CDR2 is SQIVND (reference sequence). The CDR3 spans 13 residues. The CDR3 is CASSGDLNTEAFF. CDR3 nucleotides: TGTGCCAGTAGTGGGGACTTGAACACTGAAGCTTTCTTT.

The V gene is TRBV7-9, the J gene TRBJ1-2, with unresolved D. Germline V CDR1 and CDR2: SEHNR, FQNEAQ (reference sequence). The V end lost 8 bases, the J end lost 6 bases, and 13 bases lay between the germline ends. This CDR3 has 12 amino acids. CDR3: CASVAPRDGYTF. The CDR3 nucleotides are TGTGCCAGCGTCGCCCCCCGGGATGGCTACACCTTC.

The table lists this clone with a count of one. The gene calls are TRBV7-2 and TRBJ2-7; a possible D gene is TRBD2 (6 bases). This CDR3 has 16 amino acids. Germline V gives CDR1 SGHTA, CDR2 FQGNSA. V lost 1 base and J lost 5, with 18 bases in between. CDR3 sequence (DNA): TGTGCCAGCAGCTTAGTGGCCCTAGCGACTCAGAACGAGCAGTACTTC. It encodes CASSLVALATQNEQYF.

The chain couples TRBV19 to TRBJ2-7; D may be TRBD2 (5 bases). CDR3 length equals 14 residues. CDR1 and CDR2 from the germline V gene are LNHDA and SQIVND (reference sequence). The ends were cut back, 5 bases at V and 7 bases at J, with 18 bases in the middle. CDR3 region: CASSAAGPRGEQYF. The CDR3 DNA sequence: TGTGCCAGTAGTGCTGCTGGGCCCAGAGGGGAGCAGTACTTC.

This sequence joins TRBV19 and TRBJ1-2, with D uncertain. CDR3 length equals 12 residues. Germline lookup yields CDR1 LNHDA and CDR2 SQIVND (reference sequence). Between the trimmed V and J ends, which lost 4 bases and 4 bases, there was a span of 7 bases. CDR3 region: CASSNRVYGYTF. As DNA, the CDR3 is TGTGCCAGTAGTAACAGAGTCTATGGCTACACCTTC.

This sequence joins TRBV5-1 and TRBJ2-2, with a tentative D call TRBD2 (5 bases). Germline V gives CDR1 SGHRS, CDR2 YFSETQ. This CDR3 has 14 residues. Trimming removed 0 bases from V and 6 bases from J, with 9 bases in between. In DNA, the CDR3 is TGCGCCAGCAGCTTGGGACTATTCTCCGGGGAGCTGTTTTTT. Amino acids: CASSLGLFSGELFF.

This clone appeared a few times. V and J are TRBV6-1 and TRBJ1-1, with D possibly matching TRBD1 (5 bases). CDR1 is MNHNS and CDR2 is SASEGT in the germline V gene. The CDR3 covers 14 residues. V gave up 6 bases and J gave up 1 base, with 12 bases separating them. The CDR3 bases are TGTGCCAGCAGCCCTCAGGGTGGGAACACTGAAGCTTTCTTT. Encoded protein: CASSPQGGNTEAFF.

This chain links TRBV7-9 with TRBJ1-4; D possibly corresponds to TRBD1 (5 bases). In germline, CDR1 is SEHNR, CDR2 FQNEAQ (reference sequence). The CDR3 spans 14 residues. The V end was cut by 4 bases, the J end by 7 bases, with 13 bases between. In DNA form, the CDR3 reads TGTGCCAGCAGCTCCTCAGGGACTGGTGAAAAACTGTTTTTT. It yields the protein CASSSSGTGEKLFF.

This clone appeared a few times. The genes are TRBV7-3 and TRBJ1-1, with D possibly matching TRBD1 (5 bases). Germline lookup yields CDR1 SGHTA and CDR2 FQGTGA. V shed 4 bases and J shed 4 bases, with 10 bases lying between them. This CDR3 is built from 13 residues. The CDR3 coding sequence is TGTGCCAGCAGCTCCACAGGATCCACTGAAGCTTTCTTT. This codes for CASSSTGSTEAFF.

A remark on this clone: At one end the junction does not follow the germline gene, possibly because of a read error. The rearrangement uses TRBV19 and TRBJ1-3; TRBD1 might be the D (5 bases). CDR3 length: 15 residues. CDR1 and CDR2 (germline): LNHDA, SQIVND (reference sequence). In nucleotides, the CDR3 is TGTGCCAGTAGCTGGTCCGCGGACATTGGAGACACCATATATTTT. Encoded protein: CASSWSADIGDTIYF.

The rearrangement uses TRBV18 and TRBJ2-3; TRBD1 matches at 12 bases. The germline V gene has CDR1 KGHSH and CDR2 LQKENI. The CDR3 consists of 18 residues. V was pared by 4 bases and J by 2 bases, with 10 bases of the junction left unmatched. CDR3 sequence (DNA): TGTGCCAGCTCACGATTTGTGGGACAGGGGGCGCTCACAGATACGCAGTATTTT. Encoded protein: CASSRFVGQGALTDTQYF.

The V and J genes are TRBV2 and TRBJ2-2; 7 nucleotides match TRBD1. Germline CDR1 reads SNHLY; CDR2 reads FYNNEI. The J segment lost 6 bases and the V segment lost 7 bases, leaving 2 bases of the junction unmatched. The CDR3 has 12 amino acids. Here the CDR3 DNA reads TGTGCCAGCATGACAGGGTCCGGGGAGCTGTTTTTT. Encoded protein: CASMTGSGELFF.

The rearrangement uses TRBV4-1 and TRBJ2-7; D might be TRBD2 (5 bases). Deletions cut 0 bases from V and 0 bases from J, with 6 bases between. Germline CDR1 is MGHRA and CDR2 is YSYEKL. The length of the CDR3 is 14 residues. CDR3 amino acids: CASSQDAGSYEQYF. The CDR3, as DNA: TGCGCCAGCAGCCAAGATGCGGGCTCCTACGAGCAGTACTTC.

The J gene is TRBJ2-7, the V gene TRBV27, with TRBD2 as a possible D gene (6 bases). Trimming removed 2 bases from V and 3 bases from J, with 11 bases in between. Germline V CDR1 and CDR2: MNHEY, SMNVEV (reference sequence). There are 14 residues in the CDR3. The CDR3 DNA follows: TGTGCCAGCAGTTTAGGGTCCGGGGGCTACGAGCAGTACTTC. This codes for CASSLGSGGYEQYF.

V is TRBV7-9 and J is TRBJ1-4; 7 bases agree with TRBD1. From germline, CDR1 is SEHNR and CDR2 FQNEAQ (reference sequence). This CDR3 is 14 amino acids long. V lost 0 bases and J lost 6; bases outside the gene matches: 1. Here the CDR3 reads CASSLADRDEKLFF. The DNA for the CDR3 is TGTGCCAGCAGCTTAGCTGACAGGGATGAAAAACTGTTTTTT.

V gene TRBV9 combines with J gene TRBJ2-5, with 9 bases fitting TRBD1. The end of the DNA is better explained by TRBJ2-7, so the J call may be wrong. The length of the CDR3 is 15 residues. The germline gives CDR1 SGDLS, CDR2 YYNGEE. CDR3 sequence (DNA): TGTGCCAGCAGCGTAGGCGGGACAGGGCCCTACGAGCAGTACTTC. It encodes CASSVGGTGPYEQYF.

This chain connects TRBV4-1 to TRBJ1-3, with TRBD1 identical over 9 bases. Germline loops: CDR1 MGHRA, CDR2 YSYEKL. Trimming removed 2 bases from V and 0 bases from J; junction bases left unmatched: 5. The CDR3 extends over 17 amino acids. CDR3 loop: CASSQWTGALSGNTIYF. The DNA of the CDR3 is TGCGCCAGCAGCCAATGGACAGGGGCACTCTCTGGAAACACCATATATTTT.

The DNA for the CDR3 is TGTGCCAGCAGCTTAGGCCGAAGGACAGGGGGCTCTAGCGAGCAGTACTTC. Its translation is CASSLGRRTGGSSEQYF. The chain uses TRBV13 and TRBJ2-7, with 11 bases aligning to TRBD1. This CDR3 has 17 residues. Germline CDR1 PRHDT, CDR2 FYEKMQ (reference sequence). The J segment lost 6 bases and the V segment lost 0 bases, leaving 10 bases of the junction unmatched.

The chain joins TRBV6-5 to TRBJ1-1; the match to TRBD1 covers 8 bases. Germline V gives CDR1 MNHEY, CDR2 SVGAGI. CDR3 length: 16 residues. The V and J ends lost 4 bases and 5 bases, in that order; junction bases with no gene match: 12. CDR3 bases: TGTGCCAGCAGTTCTACGACCAGGGGGCGGGGGACTGAAGCTTTCTTT. Translated: CASSSTTRGRGTEAFF.